This T cell receptor (beta chain) emerged from a study of control samples from healthy donors and cancer patients. Clones were sequenced by immunoSEQ multiplex PCR, and TCRdb holds only the in-frame ones, with some missing. The sample yields 100,000 or so clones, around 89% seen once. The germline CDR1 and CDR2 sequences are SGHDN and FVKESK. The V and J ends lost 5 bases and 4 bases, in that order; junction bases with no gene match: 14. There are 17 residues in the CDR3. The sequence was collected from a man in his thirties or forties in good health. Sequencing used blood. The chain joins TRBV14 to TRBJ2-5; 9 nucleotides line up with TRBD2. CDR3 residues: CASSSLGAAGGLETQYF. The DNA for the CDR3 is TGTGCCAGCAGCTCCCTTGGAGCAGCGGGGGGCCTAGAGACCCAGTACTTC.